This TCR beta chain derives from a study of OX40 agonist ivuxolimab in advanced cancers. Study-wide background: Males comprised 75% to 90% of the group, whose mean age was roughly 64 years (range roughly 23 to 80).

The CDR3 loop spans 15 amino acids. Germline V gives CDR1 MNHEY, CDR2 SVGAGI. V dropped 6 bases and J dropped 0 bases, with 12 bases sitting between them. At baseline, cycle 4 day 1, and cycle 7 day 1, blood was sampled. This clone occurred once. Assay: immunoSEQ multiplex PCR; the TCRdb copy retains only in-frame clones and omits some. In the table there are tens of thousands of clones, about 83% of which are singletons. V and J are TRBV6-5 and TRBJ1-5; possible D gene TRBD1, 5 bases. This receptor was taken from an adult with an advanced solid tumor such as melanoma, head and neck, liver or kidney cancer. The source was CD4+ or CD8+ T cells sorted from blood, collected in a trial of the OX40 agonist ivuxolimab. Here the CDR3 DNA reads TGTGCCAGCAGAGCCCCGGGACCTAGCAATCAGCCCCAGCATTTT. Translating it yields CASRAPGPSNQPQHF.